Listed below are T cell receptor beta chains from one sample, sequenced in a study of T cells after posttransplantation cyclophosphamide. The assay was immunoSEQ multiplex PCR, and TCRdb's table has in-frame clones only and misses some. The data show some 7,000 clones, more than 65% seen once. This material consisted of PBMCs, taken almost 1,500 days after allogeneic stem cell transplant with posttransplant cyclophosphamide. These receptors were obtained from a male patient younger than 45 who received an allogeneic stem cell transplant from a related donor, was CMV-positive, and had acute GVHD only. Among the T cells, some may be from the graft donor. Both conserved end residues are part of each CDR3. A D gene is named only where the DNA matches it firmly. A clone size is listed for some rows: how often the clone was seen (once, few, many), or a class if it is expanded.

j_call: TRBJ2-5
d_call: TRBD2
v_call: TRBV7-2
clone_size: -
cdr3_aa: CASSFGSGGQETQYF
cdr3_nt: TGTGCCAGCAGCTTCGGTAGCGGGGGGCAAGAGACCCAGTACTTC

j_call: TRBJ1-3
d_call: -
v_call: TRBV15
clone_size: -
cdr3_aa: CATSRDPGSGNTIYF
cdr3_nt: TGTGCCACCAGCAGAGATCCGGGGTCCGGAAACACCATATATTTT

j_call: TRBJ2-7
d_call: -
v_call: TRBV5-6
clone_size: -
cdr3_aa: CASSFGGPYEQYF
cdr3_nt: TGTGCCAGCAGCTTTGGGGGCCCCTACGAGCAGTACTTC

j_call: TRBJ1-2
d_call: -
v_call: TRBV5-4
clone_size: few
cdr3_aa: CASSLVAGAGYTF
cdr3_nt: TGTGCCAGCAGCTTGGTTGCGGGGGCAGGCTACACCTTC

j_call: TRBJ1-2
d_call: -
v_call: TRBV5-4
clone_size: -
cdr3_aa: CASSLAGTPNYGYTF
cdr3_nt: TGTGCCAGCAGCTTGGCAGGGACACCTAACTATGGCTACACCTTC

j_call: TRBJ1-5
d_call: -
v_call: TRBV6-5
clone_size: -
cdr3_aa: CASSFSGQHQPQHF
cdr3_nt: TGTGCCAGCAGTTTCTCTGGACAGCATCAGCCCCAGCATTTT

j_call: TRBJ2-3
d_call: -
v_call: TRBV7-2
clone_size: few
cdr3_aa: CASSLYSGTQYF
cdr3_nt: TGTGCCAGCAGCCTATACAGCGGTACGCAGTATTTT

j_call: TRBJ1-1
d_call: TRBD1
v_call: TRBV27
clone_size: -
cdr3_aa: CASSKGTGESEAFF
cdr3_nt: TGTGCCAGCAGTAAAGGGACAGGGGAATCTGAAGCTTTCTTT

j_call: TRBJ2-5
d_call: TRBD1
v_call: TRBV30
clone_size: -
cdr3_aa: CAWDRGYQETQYF
cdr3_nt: TGTGCCTGGGACAGGGGGTACCAAGAGACCCAGTACTTC

j_call: TRBJ1-5
d_call: -
v_call: TRBV28
clone_size: -
cdr3_aa: CASSFRQTNQPQHF
cdr3_nt: TGTGCCAGCAGTTTTCGACAGACCAATCAGCCCCAGCATTTT

j_call: TRBJ2-5
d_call: -
v_call: TRBV29-1
clone_size: -
cdr3_aa: CSVGDPETQYF
cdr3_nt: TGCAGCGTCGGAGATCCCGAGACCCAGTACTTC

j_call: TRBJ2-3
d_call: TRBD2
v_call: TRBV4-2
clone_size: -
cdr3_aa: CASSQDYKAGGPSTDTQYF
cdr3_nt: TGTGCCAGCAGCCAAGATTACAAAGCGGGGGGTCCTAGCACAGATACGCAGTATTTT

j_call: TRBJ2-1
d_call: TRBD1
v_call: TRBV4-3
clone_size: once
cdr3_aa: CASSQVTGTGRNEQFF
cdr3_nt: TGCGCCAGCAGCCAAGTTACCGGGACAGGACGTAATGAGCAGTTCTTC

j_call: TRBJ2-7
d_call: TRBD1
v_call: TRBV15
clone_size: -
cdr3_aa: CATSRNYRQGSSYEQYF
cdr3_nt: TGTGCCACCAGCAGGAACTATCGACAGGGTTCGTCCTACGAGCAGTACTTC

j_call: TRBJ1-1
d_call: -
v_call: TRBV6-5
clone_size: -
cdr3_aa: CASSYQGGTEAFF
cdr3_nt: TGTGCCAGCAGTTACCAGGGAGGCACTGAAGCTTTCTTT

j_call: TRBJ2-3
d_call: TRBD1
v_call: TRBV11-2
clone_size: -
cdr3_aa: CASSAHRGVDTQYF
cdr3_nt: TGTGCCAGCAGCGCCCACAGGGGGGTGGATACGCAGTATTTT

j_call: TRBJ1-4
d_call: -
v_call: TRBV29-1
clone_size: -
cdr3_aa: CSVEWQGSNEKLFF
cdr3_nt: TGCAGCGTTGAGTGGCAGGGGAGTAATGAAAAACTGTTTTTT

j_call: TRBJ1-1
d_call: -
v_call: TRBV11-1
clone_size: few
cdr3_aa: CASSLDGAFGGTEAFF
cdr3_nt: TGTGCCAGCAGCTTAGATGGGGCGTTCGGGGGCACTGAAGCTTTCTTT

j_call: TRBJ2-3
d_call: TRBD2
v_call: TRBV4-3
clone_size: -
cdr3_aa: CASSQIQRGTDTQYF
cdr3_nt: TGCGCCAGCAGCCAAATACAGCGGGGGACAGATACGCAGTATTTT

j_call: TRBJ2-1
d_call: TRBD2
v_call: TRBV9
clone_size: -
cdr3_aa: CASSESLIPQGGTPWDEQFF
cdr3_nt: TGTGCCAGCAGCGAATCCCTAATTCCTCAGGGAGGGACTCCTTGGGATGAGCAGTTCTTC

j_call: TRBJ2-2
d_call: TRBD1
v_call: TRBV5-6
clone_size: few
cdr3_aa: CASSSQGLNTGELFF
cdr3_nt: TGTGCCAGCAGTTCACAGGGGCTCAACACCGGGGAGCTGTTTTTT

j_call: TRBJ1-2
d_call: -
v_call: TRBV6-1
clone_size: few
cdr3_aa: CASSELGGYGYTF
cdr3_nt: TGTGCCAGCAGTGAACTGGGAGGCTATGGCTACACCTTC

j_call: TRBJ2-1
d_call: TRBD2
v_call: TRBV28
clone_size: -
cdr3_aa: CASSPSTGTSGGNEQFF
cdr3_nt: TGTGCCAGCAGTCCCTCGACCGGGACTAGCGGGGGTAATGAGCAGTTCTTC

j_call: TRBJ1-1
d_call: -
v_call: TRBV7-6
clone_size: once
cdr3_aa: CASSLGRGSTEAFF
cdr3_nt: TGTGCCAGCAGCTTAGGTAGGGGTTCCACTGAAGCTTTCTTT

j_call: TRBJ1-2
d_call: -
v_call: TRBV2
clone_size: -
cdr3_aa: CASSEQGVNYGYTF
cdr3_nt: TGTGCCAGCAGTGAGCAAGGGGTTAACTATGGCTACACCTTC

j_call: TRBJ1-5
d_call: -
v_call: TRBV6-1
clone_size: -
cdr3_aa: CASSDVKGVNQPQHF
cdr3_nt: TGTGCCAGCAGTGACGTAAAAGGGGTCAATCAGCCCCAGCATTTT

j_call: TRBJ2-3
d_call: TRBD2
v_call: TRBV10-3
clone_size: -
cdr3_aa: CAISDPLAGQDTQYF
cdr3_nt: TGTGCCATCAGTGACCCGCTAGCGGGCCAAGATACGCAGTATTTT

j_call: TRBJ2-5
d_call: -
v_call: TRBV4-3
clone_size: -
cdr3_aa: CASSQDLPLTGAYQETQYF
cdr3_nt: TGCGCCAGCAGCCAGGATTTACCGTTGACAGGAGCGTACCAAGAGACCCAGTACTTC

j_call: TRBJ1-1
d_call: -
v_call: TRBV5-4
clone_size: few
cdr3_aa: CASSLPGLTEAFF
cdr3_nt: TGTGCCAGCAGCTTGCCAGGGTTGACTGAAGCTTTCTTT

j_call: TRBJ2-7
d_call: TRBD1
v_call: TRBV4-1
clone_size: -
cdr3_aa: CASSQQQPGQPYEQYF
cdr3_nt: TGCGCCAGCAGCCAACAGCAACCGGGACAGCCCTACGAGCAGTACTTC

j_call: TRBJ1-5
d_call: TRBD1
v_call: TRBV6-1
clone_size: -
cdr3_aa: CASSEAPGGRDQPQHF
cdr3_nt: TGTGCCAGCAGTGAAGCGCCAGGGGGTCGGGATCAGCCCCAGCATTTT

j_call: TRBJ1-6
d_call: -
v_call: TRBV4-1
clone_size: few
cdr3_aa: CASSQPTQGSPLHF
cdr3_nt: TGCGCCAGCAGCCAACCCACACAGGGTTCACCCCTCCACTTT

j_call: TRBJ2-3
d_call: TRBD2
v_call: TRBV4-2
clone_size: once
cdr3_aa: CASSQDPPTGTSGGTDTQYF
cdr3_nt: TGTGCCAGCAGCCAAGACCCCCCAACCGGGACTAGCGGTGGCACAGATACGCAGTATTTT

j_call: TRBJ2-1
d_call: TRBD2
v_call: TRBV4-3
clone_size: -
cdr3_aa: CASSQGTSGYSYNEQFF
cdr3_nt: TGCGCCAGCAGCCAAGGGACTAGCGGATACTCCTACAATGAGCAGTTCTTC

j_call: TRBJ2-7
d_call: TRBD1
v_call: TRBV10-3
clone_size: few
cdr3_aa: CAISAGTGTHEQYF
cdr3_nt: TGTGCCATCAGTGCCGGGACAGGTACCCACGAGCAGTACTTC

j_call: TRBJ1-1
d_call: TRBD1
v_call: TRBV19
clone_size: -
cdr3_aa: CASSPRTGGGTEAFF
cdr3_nt: TGTGCCAGTAGTCCAAGGACAGGGGGAGGAACTGAAGCTTTCTTT

j_call: TRBJ2-5
d_call: TRBD2
v_call: TRBV29-1
clone_size: once
cdr3_aa: CSVELAGGSWSQYF
cdr3_nt: TGCAGCGTCGAGCTAGCGGGGGGATCCTGGTCCCAGTACTTC

j_call: TRBJ2-2
d_call: -
v_call: TRBV10-2
clone_size: hyperexpanded
cdr3_aa: CASSESAGSTGELFF
cdr3_nt: TGCGCCAGCAGTGAGTCAGCCGGGAGCACCGGGGAGCTGTTTTTT

j_call: TRBJ1-5
d_call: -
v_call: TRBV4-1
clone_size: few
cdr3_aa: CASSQGERGNQPQHF
cdr3_nt: TGCGCCAGCAGCCAAGGGGAGAGGGGCAATCAGCCCCAGCATTTT

j_call: TRBJ2-3
d_call: -
v_call: TRBV21-1
clone_size: -
cdr3_aa: CASSLGDFGDTDTQYF
cdr3_nt: TGTGCCAGCAGCTTGGGTGACTTTGGTGACACAGATACGCAGTATTTT

j_call: TRBJ2-4
d_call: -
v_call: TRBV29-1
clone_size: -
cdr3_aa: CSVEGAAKNIQYF
cdr3_nt: TGCAGCGTTGAAGGCGCCGCCAAAAACATTCAGTACTTC

j_call: TRBJ2-5
d_call: -
v_call: TRBV28
clone_size: few
cdr3_aa: CASNVGRETQYF
cdr3_nt: TGTGCCAGCAACGTAGGGAGGGAGACCCAGTACTTC

j_call: TRBJ2-5
d_call: TRBD2
v_call: TRBV19
clone_size: -
cdr3_aa: CASHPEAGGKGTQYF
cdr3_nt: TGTGCCAGTCACCCCGAAGCGGGGGGAAAGGGGACCCAGTACTTC

j_call: TRBJ2-5
d_call: TRBD2
v_call: TRBV4-1
clone_size: -
cdr3_aa: CASSRTSGGSVETQYF
cdr3_nt: TGCGCCAGCAGCCGGACTAGCGGGGGGAGTGTAGAGACCCAGTACTTC

j_call: TRBJ2-5
d_call: TRBD2
v_call: TRBV15
clone_size: few
cdr3_aa: CATSRGKGLAGAQWTQYF
cdr3_nt: TGTGCCACCAGCAGGGGGAAAGGACTAGCGGGGGCCCAATGGACCCAGTACTTC

j_call: TRBJ2-7
d_call: TRBD1
v_call: TRBV7-2
clone_size: few
cdr3_aa: CASSPRDRVYEQYF
cdr3_nt: TGTGCCAGCAGCCCCCGGGACAGGGTCTACGAGCAGTACTTC

j_call: TRBJ2-1
d_call: -
v_call: TRBV7-9
clone_size: -
cdr3_aa: CASSLVPRSYNEQFF
cdr3_nt: TGTGCCAGCAGCTTAGTGCCCAGGTCCTACAATGAGCAGTTCTTC

j_call: TRBJ2-1
d_call: -
v_call: TRBV27
clone_size: -
cdr3_aa: CASSSTLGSLFVNNEQFF
cdr3_nt: TGTGCCAGCAGTTCGACTCTCGGATCCCTCTTCGTCAACAATGAGCAGTTCTTC

j_call: TRBJ2-7
d_call: TRBD1
v_call: TRBV2
clone_size: few
cdr3_aa: CASNQDRSSYEQYF
cdr3_nt: TGTGCCAGCAATCAGGACAGGAGCTCCTACGAGCAGTACTTC

j_call: TRBJ1-2
d_call: -
v_call: TRBV10-3
clone_size: -
cdr3_aa: CAISESGTLHGYTF
cdr3_nt: TGTGCCATCAGTGAGTCCGGGACACTCCATGGCTACACCTTC

j_call: TRBJ1-2
d_call: -
v_call: TRBV10-1
clone_size: few
cdr3_aa: CASSLRSGAGYTF
cdr3_nt: TGCGCCAGCAGCCTCCGGTCAGGGGCTGGCTACACCTTC

j_call: TRBJ1-6
d_call: TRBD1
v_call: TRBV6-5
clone_size: few
cdr3_aa: CASSSDRTTLHF
cdr3_nt: TGTGCCAGCAGCTCGGACAGGACGACCCTCCACTTT

j_call: TRBJ2-5
d_call: -
v_call: TRBV5-1
clone_size: -
cdr3_aa: CASSLNPGQETQYF
cdr3_nt: TGCGCCAGCAGCCTGAATCCGGGCCAAGAGACCCAGTACTTC